Included here is one T cell receptor (beta chain) sequence, with context. The sample comes from a study of blood T cell repertoires in COVID-19. Study-level information: Samples representing acute and convalescent COVID-19 were sourced from the United States, Italy and Spain.

This CDR3 has 17 amino acids. Unmatched junction bases numbered 12, after V lost 6 bases and J lost 4 bases. CDR1 is MDHEN, CDR2 SYDVKM, per germline. Here immunoSEQ multiplex PCR was the method, and the copy in TCRdb shows in-frame clones only, minus some. The table lists tens of thousands of clones, roughly 90% of them singletons, with around 0.8% in the top ten. This clonotype was sampled from a woman aged 80 or over with acute or convalescent COVID-19. Sequencing was carried out using peripheral blood. V gene TRBV28 combines with J gene TRBJ2-5; 12 nucleotides align to TRBD2. CDR3 protein: CASSSRPGLAGRETQYF. For the CDR3, the DNA is TGTGCCAGCAGCTCACGCCCGGGACTAGCGGGCCGAGAGACCCAGTACTTC.